Following are 14 T cell receptor beta chains from one sample sequenced in a study of technical replicates of blood from a handful of donors. Only in-frame clones appear in the TCRdb table, and some are missing; sequencing was by immunoSEQ multiplex PCR. The table records roughly 100,000 clones, almost 96% of them present only once. The sequenced sample consisted of T cells isolated from PBMCs. Receptor source: a human donor in good health.

This chain uses TRBV7-9 with TRBJ2-3; tentatively, D is TRBD2 (6 bases). The CDR3 extends over 15 amino acids. Germline V lookup: CDR1 SEHNR, CDR2 FQNEAQ (reference sequence). Trimming removed 5 bases at V and 0 bases at J, with 12 bases between. This CDR3 reads CASSRFGGSTDTQYF. The CDR3 DNA is TGTGCCAGCAGCCGTTTCGGGGGAAGCACAGATACGCAGTATTTT.

The chain recombines TRBV19 with TRBJ2-5; 12 bases map to TRBD2. With V trimmed by 4 bases and J by 3 bases, 6 bases remained unmatched. This CDR3 contains 16 residues. The germline V gene has CDR1 LNHDA and CDR2 SQIVND (reference sequence). CDR3 sequence: CASSSWTSGVKETQYF. The CDR3 DNA follows: TGTGCCAGTAGTAGCTGGACTAGCGGGGTTAAAGAGACCCAGTACTTC.

J is TRBJ2-1 and V is TRBV6-1, with 11 bases fitting TRBD1. V was pared by 7 bases and J by 9 bases, with 11 bases of the junction left unmatched. The CDR3 is made up of 15 amino acids. CDR1 and CDR2 from the germline V gene are MNHNS and SASEGT. CDR3 bases: TGTGCCAGCATTTCCGGACAGGGGGCAAGTCTTGAGCAGTTCTTC. This sequence encodes CASISGQGASLEQFF.

The rearrangement uses TRBV4-1 and TRBJ2-5; D is possibly TRBD1 (6 bases). The CDR3 covers 16 residues. The ends were cut back, 0 bases at V and 5 bases at J, with 16 bases in the middle. In germline, CDR1 is MGHRA, CDR2 YSYEKL. The CDR3 sequence is CASSQDLDRYAETQYF. CDR3 nucleotide sequence: TGCGCCAGCAGCCAAGACCTGGACAGATATGCTGAGACCCAGTACTTC.

CDR3 sequence: CASRVGMAQYF. Here the CDR3 DNA reads TGCGCCAGCCGCGTCGGGATGGCCCAGTACTTC. The chain has TRBV5-1 and TRBJ2-5, with D perhaps matching TRBD2 (5 bases). The V and J ends lost 7 bases and 9 bases respectively, with 13 bases between them. Germline V gene data show CDR1 as SGHRS and CDR2 as YFSETQ. There are 11 residues in the CDR3.

The chain uses TRBV9 and TRBJ2-5, with 10 bases aligning to TRBD2. Germline loops: CDR1 SGDLS, CDR2 YYNGEE. The CDR3 is made up of 15 amino acids. V gave up 4 bases and J gave up 5 bases; unmatched junction bases: 8. CDR3 sequence (DNA): TGTGCCAGCAGCACCCCAGCGGGAGGGGCGGAGACCCAGTACTTC. It translates to CASSTPAGGAETQYF.

The chain is built from TRBV6-5 and TRBJ1-6; 8 nucleotides line up with TRBD1. Unmatched junction bases numbered 6, after V lost 2 bases and J lost 6 bases. Germline CDR1 is MNHEY and CDR2 is SVGAGI. The length of the CDR3 is 16 residues. DNA for the CDR3: TGTGCCAGCAGTTACGACAGGGGTTGGGTTAATTCACCCCTCCACTTT. This translates into CASSYDRGWVNSPLHF.

This chain joins TRBV5-1 and TRBJ2-2; 11 positions agree with TRBD2. This CDR3 comprises 15 residues. Losses at the gene ends were 4 bases for V and 4 bases for J; bases not matched to a gene: 3. Germline CDR1 SGHRS, CDR2 YFSETQ. The CDR3 nucleotides are TGCGCCAGCAGCACCGGGACTAGCGGCACCGGGGAGCTGTTTTTT. This codes for CASSTGTSGTGELFF. Full variable domain (missing parts from reference TRBV5-1 and TRBJ2-2): KAGVTQTPRYLIKTRGQQVTLSCSPISGHRSVSWYQQTPGQGLQFLFEYFSETQRNKGNFPGRFSGRQFSNSRSEMNVSTLELGDSALYLCASSTGTSGTGELFFGEGSRLTVL.

The rearrangement joins TRBV28 to TRBJ1-1, with 7 bases aligning to TRBD1. V was clipped by 6 bases and J by 6 bases; unmatched bases: 4. The CDR3 loop spans 12 amino acids. CDR1 is MDHEN and CDR2 is SYDVKM in the germline V gene. The CDR3 nucleotides are TGTGCCAGCAGAATAGACAGGGCTGAAGCTTTCTTT. This gives the protein CASRIDRAEAFF.

The chain joins TRBV9 to TRBJ2-7, with 15 bases fitting TRBD2. V dropped 4 bases and J dropped 6; count of bases not matched to a gene: 11. The CDR3 covers 17 residues. The germline V gene has CDR1 SGDLS and CDR2 YYNGEE. The CDR3 loop reads CASSPGTSGRYKAEQYF. DNA of the CDR3: TGTGCCAGCAGCCCGGGGACTAGCGGGAGGTATAAGGCCGAGCAGTACTTC.

The chain couples TRBV28 to TRBJ2-7; 8 nucleotides match TRBD1. Germline assignment: CDR1 MDHEN and CDR2 SYDVKM. This CDR3 is 19 amino acids long. V lost 5 bases to trimming and J lost 2 bases; unmatched junction nucleotides: 20. The CDR3 protein is CASSHHGPLKNRGTYEQYF. The CDR3 DNA is TGTGCCAGCAGTCACCACGGCCCCCTTAAGAACAGGGGGACCTACGAGCAGTACTTC.

This chain uses TRBV5-1 with TRBJ2-1, with 11 bases aligning to TRBD2. Germline CDR1 reads SGHRS; CDR2 reads YFSETQ. The CDR3 loop spans 15 amino acids. J was trimmed by 8 bases and V by 4 bases; bases with no gene match: 8. CDR3 nucleotide sequence: TGCGCCAGCAGCCCCGGGACTAGCGGTACCGATGAGCAGTTCTTC. Its protein is CASSPGTSGTDEQFF.

The chain recombines TRBV2 with TRBJ2-7; 10 bases fit TRBD2. This CDR3 spans 15 amino acids. CDR1 and CDR2 (germline): SNHLY, FYNNEI. Trimming took 8 bases from V and 0 from J; bases not matched to a gene: 7. The CDR3 loop is CASVLAGVTSYEQYF. CDR3 in DNA: TGTGCCAGCGTCCTAGCGGGAGTGACCTCCTACGAGCAGTACTTC.

This rearrangement joins TRBV10-1 to TRBJ2-3, with 8 bases identical to TRBD2. The CDR3 length is 14 residues. Looked up from germline, CDR1 is WNHNN and CDR2 is SYGVQD (reference sequence). The junction had 8 bases not matched to a gene; V was cut back by 6 bases and J by 6 bases. DNA of the CDR3: TGCGCCAGCAGAAGTAGCGGGATGTCCGATACGCAGTATTTT. Translating it yields CASRSSGMSDTQYF.